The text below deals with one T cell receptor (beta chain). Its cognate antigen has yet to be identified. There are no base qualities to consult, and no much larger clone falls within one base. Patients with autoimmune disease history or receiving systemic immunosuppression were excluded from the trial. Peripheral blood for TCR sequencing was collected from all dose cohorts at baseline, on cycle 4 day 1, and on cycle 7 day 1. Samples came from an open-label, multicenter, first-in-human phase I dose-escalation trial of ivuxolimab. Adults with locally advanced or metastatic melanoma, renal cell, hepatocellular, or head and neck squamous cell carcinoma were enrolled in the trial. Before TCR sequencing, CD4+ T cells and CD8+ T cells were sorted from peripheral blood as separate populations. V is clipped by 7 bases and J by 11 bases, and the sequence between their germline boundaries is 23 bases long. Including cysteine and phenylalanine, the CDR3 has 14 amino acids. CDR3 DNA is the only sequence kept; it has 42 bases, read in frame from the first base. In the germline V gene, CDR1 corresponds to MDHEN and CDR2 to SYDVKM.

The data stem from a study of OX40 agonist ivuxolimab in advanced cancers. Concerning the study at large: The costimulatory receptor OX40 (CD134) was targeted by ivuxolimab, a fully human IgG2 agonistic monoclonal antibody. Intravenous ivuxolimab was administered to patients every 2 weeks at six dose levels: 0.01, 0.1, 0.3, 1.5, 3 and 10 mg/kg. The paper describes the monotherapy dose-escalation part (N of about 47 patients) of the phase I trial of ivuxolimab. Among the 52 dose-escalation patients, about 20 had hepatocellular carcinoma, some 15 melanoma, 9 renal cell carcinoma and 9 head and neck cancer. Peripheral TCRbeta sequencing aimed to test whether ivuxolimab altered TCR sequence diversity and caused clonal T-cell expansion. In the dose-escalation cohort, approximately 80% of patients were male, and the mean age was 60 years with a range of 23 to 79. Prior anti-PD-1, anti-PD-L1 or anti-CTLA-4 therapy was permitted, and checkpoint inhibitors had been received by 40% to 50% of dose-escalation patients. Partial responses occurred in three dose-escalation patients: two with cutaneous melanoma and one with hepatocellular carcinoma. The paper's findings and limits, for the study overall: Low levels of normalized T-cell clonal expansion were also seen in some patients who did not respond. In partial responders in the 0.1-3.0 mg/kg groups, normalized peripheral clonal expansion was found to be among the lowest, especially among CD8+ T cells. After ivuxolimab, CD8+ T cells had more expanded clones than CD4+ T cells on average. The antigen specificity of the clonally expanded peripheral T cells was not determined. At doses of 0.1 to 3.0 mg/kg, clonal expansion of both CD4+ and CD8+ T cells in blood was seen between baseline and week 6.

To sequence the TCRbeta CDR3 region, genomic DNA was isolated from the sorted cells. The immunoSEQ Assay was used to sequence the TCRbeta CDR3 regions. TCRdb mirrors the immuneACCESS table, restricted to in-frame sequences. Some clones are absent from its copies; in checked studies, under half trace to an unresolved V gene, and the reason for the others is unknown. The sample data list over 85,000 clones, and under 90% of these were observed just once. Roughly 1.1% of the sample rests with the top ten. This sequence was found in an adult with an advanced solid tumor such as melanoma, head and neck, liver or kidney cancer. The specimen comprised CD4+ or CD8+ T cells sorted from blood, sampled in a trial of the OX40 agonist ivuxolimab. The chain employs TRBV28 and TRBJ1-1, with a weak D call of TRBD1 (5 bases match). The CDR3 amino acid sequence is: CASTTAWGRVNAFF. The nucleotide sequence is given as TGTGCCAGCACCACGGCGTGGGGCAGGGTTAACGCTTTCTTT.